This T cell receptor (beta chain) is from a study of Ad26.COV2.S vaccination and SARS-CoV-2 variants. Study-level information: Each vaccinee took Ad26.COV2.S intramuscularly, once or twice 56 days apart.

The method was immunoSEQ multiplex PCR; TCRdb's version includes in-frame clones alone and lacks a portion of them. The sample records some 420,000 clones, 88% being singletons. General observations from the study: After vaccination, reports described spike-specific CD8+ and CD4+ T cell responses as showing substantial breadth. Vaccinated and placebo-treated recipients had similar non-spike TCR breadth. Participants in the vaccine arm had higher spike-specific TCR breadth; placebo recipients had lower.

Treatment defined: around 19 received Ad26.COV2.S at low or high dose, single or two shots; a few received placebo; per-sample allocation not given. Vaccine and placebo recipients were sampled on day 63 after the first injection. The germline CDR1 and CDR2 sequences are SEHNR and FQNEAQ (reference sequence). This CDR3 comprises 17 residues. V was clipped by 4 bases and J by 6 bases; unmatched bases: 16. This clone was observed once. The antigen remains undetermined. The origin of this receptor is a person aged 18-65 years who received the Ad26.COV2.S COVID-19 vaccine or a placebo. This material consisted of peripheral blood, taken in a trial of Ad26.COV2.S vaccine versus placebo. This chain links TRBV7-9 with TRBJ2-3; TRBD1 matches at 7 bases. The CDR3 DNA reads TGTGCCAGCAGCTCAGTCGACAGGCTAAAGGGGGCGGATACGCAGTATTTT. Translation: CASSSVDRLKGADTQYF.